This passage covers 13 T cell receptor beta chains from one sample sequenced in a study of a mutant IDH1 vaccine in newly diagnosed glioma. No antigen has been identified for these receptors. Described time point: week 35, safety follow-up. Topical imiquimod was applied with each vaccine dose, which held 300 ug of mutant IDH1 20-mer peptide. Only in-frame clones appear in the TCRdb table, and some are missing; sequencing was by immunoSEQ multiplex PCR. In the table there are roughly 50,000 clones, around four fifths of which are singletons. The sequences come from PBMCs, collected from a glioma patient whose treatment included an IDH1 peptide vaccine. The receptors shown here come from a woman younger than 35 with glioma.

The V and J genes are TRBV9 and TRBJ2-1, with TRBD1 matching 7 bases. The CDR3 covers 15 residues. Trimming at V came to 4 bases and at J to 7 bases, leaving 11 bases not matched to a gene. Germline assignment: CDR1 SGDLS and CDR2 YYNGEE. The CDR3 DNA follows: TGTGCCAGCAGCCCGAGGCAGGGGGTTACAAATGAGCAGTTCTTC. It codes for CASSPRQGVTNEQFF.

In DNA form, the CDR3 reads TGTGCCAGCAGCTCGGCCCCGGGGGGTTCTAGCACAGATACGCAGTATTTT. Amino acid sequence: CASSSAPGGSSTDTQYF. This chain links TRBV7-2 with TRBJ2-3, with 7 bases fitting TRBD2. V gave up 4 bases and J gave up 0 bases; unmatched junction bases: 10. Germline values: CDR1 SGHTA, CDR2 FQGNSA. The CDR3 runs to 17 residues. Drawing the rest from reference TRBV7-2 and TRBJ2-3, the complete variable domain is GAGVSQSPSNKVTEKGKDVELRCDPISGHTALYWYRQSLGQGLEFLIYFQGNSAPDKSGLPSDRFSAERTGGSVSTLTIQRTQQEDSAVYLCASSSAPGGSSTDTQYFGPGTRLTVL.

The V gene is TRBV5-1, the J gene TRBJ1-2; possibly TRBD1 for D (5 bases). This CDR3 comprises 16 residues. The V end was cut by 3 bases, the J end by 6 bases, with 21 bases between. Germline values: CDR1 SGHRS, CDR2 YFSETQ. CDR3 coding DNA: TGCGCCAGCAGCTATGGGAACTTGAGGGGAAAGGATGGCTACACCTTC. This translates into CASSYGNLRGKDGYTF.

This clone turned up a few times. The chain employs TRBV10-3 and TRBJ1-1; D perhaps matches TRBD1 (6 bases). Per germline, CDR1 ENHRY and CDR2 SYGVKD. V was shortened by 0 bases and J by 4 bases, with 18 bases between the two germline ends. The CDR3 contains 17 residues. CDR3 region: CAISESGQGRIGTEAFF. CDR3 nucleotides: TGTGCCATCAGTGAGTCAGGCCAGGGGCGCATTGGCACTGAAGCTTTCTTT.

The chain carries TRBV25-1 and TRBJ2-3; 11 bases agree with TRBD2. Germline trimming cut 6 bases from V and 4 bases from J; bases unmatched to any gene: 6. Germline lookup yields CDR1 MGHDK and CDR2 SYGVNS. This CDR3 region has 15 residues. CDR3 amino acids: CASRDLAGGPDTQYF. The CDR3 DNA is TGTGCCAGCAGGGACCTAGCGGGGGGCCCAGATACGCAGTATTTT.

The chain uses TRBV7-2 and TRBJ2-5; D call uncertain. The V gene lost 1 base and the J gene lost 1 base, with 4 bases spanning the gap. Germline CDR1 is SGHTA and CDR2 is FQGNSA. The CDR3 is 13 amino acids. CDR3 DNA sequence: TGTGCCAGCAGCTTAGGGCCCCAAGAGACCCAGTACTTC. Amino acid sequence: CASSLGPQETQYF.

The chain carries TRBV29-1 and TRBJ2-7; D is undetermined. Trimming cost V 7 bases and J 3 bases, with 16 bases left between them. CDR3 length: 13 residues. Per the germline V gene, CDR1 is SQVTM and CDR2 is ANQGSEA. The CDR3 DNA sequence: TGCAGCGGGAGTTCCGGCGCCAGCTACGAGCAGTACTTC. It is translated as CSGSSGASYEQYF.

This clone has a single count. V gene TRBV10-2 combines with J gene TRBJ2-3; 7 bases match TRBD1. This CDR3 region has 12 residues. V was pared by 6 bases and J by 3 bases, with 0 bases of the junction left unmatched. Germline lookup yields CDR1 WSHSY and CDR2 SAAADI. CDR3: CASRTGTDTQYF. CDR3 nucleotides: TGCGCCAGCAGGACAGGGACAGATACGCAGTATTTT.

The chain employs TRBV7-9 and TRBJ2-1; no clear D gene. This CDR3 has 15 amino acids. Looked up from germline, CDR1 is SEHNR and CDR2 is FQNEAQ (reference sequence). The germline V and J ends were trimmed by 4 bases and 10 bases, with 20 bases remaining between them. CDR3 DNA sequence: TGTGCCAGCAGCTCGCCGTCCGAGGCGCTTGGAGAGCAGTTCTTC. Protein: CASSSPSEALGEQFF.

The count of this clone is one. J is TRBJ2-2 and V is TRBV30; TRBD2 aligns across 7 bases. The CDR3 runs 15 residues. The J segment lost 6 bases and the V segment lost 0 bases, leaving 7 bases of the junction unmatched. Germline lookup yields CDR1 GTSNPN and CDR2 SVGIG (reference sequence). The CDR3 coding sequence is TGTGCCTGGAGTGTACTTCCGACTAGCCCCGGGGAGCTGTTTTTT. Its translation is CAWSVLPTSPGELFF.

The V and J genes are TRBV6-5 and TRBJ1-4; 7 bases agree with TRBD1. Trimming removed 5 bases from V and 7 bases from J; junction bases left unmatched: 10. This CDR3 has 15 residues. CDR1 is MNHEY and CDR2 is SVGAGI in the germline V gene. The CDR3 region has the DNA TGTGCCAGCAGTCAAAGACGGGACAGCCGTGAAAAACTGTTTTTT. Amino acid sequence: CASSQRRDSREKLFF.

This clone came up once. This sequence joins TRBV7-8 and TRBJ1-1, with TRBD1 matching over 11 bases. Germline V lookup: CDR1 SGHVS, CDR2 FQNEAQ. Trimming cost V 1 base and J 4 bases; bases outside gene matches: 2. This CDR3 spans 15 amino acids. The CDR3 reads CASSLGGTGGTEAFF. Written as DNA, the CDR3 is TGTGCCAGCAGCTTAGGAGGGACAGGGGGCACTGAAGCTTTCTTT.

The V call is TRBV7-2, the J call TRBJ1-3; D might be TRBD1 (6 bases). CDR3 length equals 15 residues. Germline V CDR1 and CDR2: SGHTA, FQGNSA. Trimming removed 2 bases from V and 0 bases from J, with 8 bases in between. As DNA, the CDR3 is TGTGCCAGCAGCTTACAGGGGACCTCTGGAAACACCATATATTTT. Protein product: CASSLQGTSGNTIYF.